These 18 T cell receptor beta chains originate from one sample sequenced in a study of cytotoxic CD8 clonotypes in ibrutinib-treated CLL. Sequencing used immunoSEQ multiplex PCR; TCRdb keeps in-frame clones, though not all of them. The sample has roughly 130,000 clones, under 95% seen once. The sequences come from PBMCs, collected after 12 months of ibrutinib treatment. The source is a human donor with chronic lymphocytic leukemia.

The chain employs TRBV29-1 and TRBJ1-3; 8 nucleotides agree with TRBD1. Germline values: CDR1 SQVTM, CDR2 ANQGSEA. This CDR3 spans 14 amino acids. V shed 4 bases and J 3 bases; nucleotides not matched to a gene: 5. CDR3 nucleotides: TGCAGCGTTGGGCAGGGGGCTGATGGAAACACCATATATTTT. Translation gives CSVGQGADGNTIYF.

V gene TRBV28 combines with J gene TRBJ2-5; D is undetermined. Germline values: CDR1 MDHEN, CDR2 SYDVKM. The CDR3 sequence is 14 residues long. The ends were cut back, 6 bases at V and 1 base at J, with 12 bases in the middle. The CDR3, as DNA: TGTGCCAGCAGGGGTCGGCTCCTCCAAGAGACCCAGTACTTC. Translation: CASRGRLLQETQYF.

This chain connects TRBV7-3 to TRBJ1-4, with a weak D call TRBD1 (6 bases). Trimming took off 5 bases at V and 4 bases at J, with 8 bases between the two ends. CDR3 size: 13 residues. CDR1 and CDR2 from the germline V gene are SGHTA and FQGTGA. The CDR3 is CASSRQVNEKLFF. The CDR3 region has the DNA TGTGCCAGCAGCCGACAGGTTAATGAAAAACTGTTTTTT.

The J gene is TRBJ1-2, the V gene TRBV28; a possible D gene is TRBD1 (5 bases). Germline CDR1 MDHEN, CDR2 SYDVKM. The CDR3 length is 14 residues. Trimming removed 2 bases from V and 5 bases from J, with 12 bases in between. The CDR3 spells CASSLGRGVYGYTF. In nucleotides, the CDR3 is TGTGCCAGCAGTTTAGGGCGAGGGGTTTATGGCTACACCTTC.

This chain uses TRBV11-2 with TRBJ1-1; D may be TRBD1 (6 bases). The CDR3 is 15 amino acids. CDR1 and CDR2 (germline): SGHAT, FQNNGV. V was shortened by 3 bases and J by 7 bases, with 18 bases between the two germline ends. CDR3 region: CASSFMPGTGIEAFF. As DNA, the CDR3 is TGTGCCAGCAGCTTTATGCCGGGCACAGGGATTGAAGCTTTCTTT.

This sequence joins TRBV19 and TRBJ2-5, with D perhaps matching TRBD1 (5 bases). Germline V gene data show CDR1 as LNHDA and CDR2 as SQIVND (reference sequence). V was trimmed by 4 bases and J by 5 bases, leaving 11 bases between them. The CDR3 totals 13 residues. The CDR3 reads CASSTQGLETQYF. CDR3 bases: TGTGCCAGTAGTACCCAGGGTTTGGAGACCCAGTACTTC.

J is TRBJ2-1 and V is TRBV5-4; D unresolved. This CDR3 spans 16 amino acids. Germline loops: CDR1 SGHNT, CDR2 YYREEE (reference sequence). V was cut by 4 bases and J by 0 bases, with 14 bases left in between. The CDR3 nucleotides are TGTGCCAGCAGCATAGATACACATAGCTCCTACAATGAGCAGTTCTTC. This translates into CASSIDTHSSYNEQFF.

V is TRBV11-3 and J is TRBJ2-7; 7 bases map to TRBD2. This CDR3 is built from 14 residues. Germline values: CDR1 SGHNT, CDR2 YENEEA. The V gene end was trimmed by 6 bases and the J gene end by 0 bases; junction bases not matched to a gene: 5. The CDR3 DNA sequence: TGTGCCAGCAGAAGGACTAGGAACTCCTACGAGCAGTACTTC. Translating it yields CASRRTRNSYEQYF.

The CDR3 here is CASSRQGKSYEQYF. DNA of the CDR3: TGCGCCAGCAGCCGACAGGGGAAATCCTACGAGCAGTACTTC. The chain has TRBV5-1 and TRBJ2-7; 8 bases map to TRBD1. This CDR3 comprises 14 residues. Germline V gene data show CDR1 as SGHRS and CDR2 as YFSETQ. V shed 4 bases, J shed 1 base, and the junction held 4 bases outside the gene matches.

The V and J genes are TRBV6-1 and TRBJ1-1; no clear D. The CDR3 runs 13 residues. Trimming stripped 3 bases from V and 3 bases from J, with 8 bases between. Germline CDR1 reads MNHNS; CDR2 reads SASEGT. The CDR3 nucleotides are TGTGCCAGCAGTGATTTCGGAGACACTGAAGCTTTCTTT. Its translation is CASSDFGDTEAFF.

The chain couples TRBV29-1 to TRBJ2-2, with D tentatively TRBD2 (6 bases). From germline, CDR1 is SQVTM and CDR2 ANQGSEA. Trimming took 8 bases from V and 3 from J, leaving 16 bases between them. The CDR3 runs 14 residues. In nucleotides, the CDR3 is TGCAGCCCGACTGGCGGGACTCACACCGGGGAGCTGTTTTTT. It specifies CSPTGGTHTGELFF.

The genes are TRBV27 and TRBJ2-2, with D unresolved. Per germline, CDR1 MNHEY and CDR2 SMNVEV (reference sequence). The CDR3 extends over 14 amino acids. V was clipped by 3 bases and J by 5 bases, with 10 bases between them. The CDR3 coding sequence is TGTGCCAGCAGTTTTGTTCGACAAACCGGGGAGCTGTTTTTT. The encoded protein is CASSFVRQTGELFF.

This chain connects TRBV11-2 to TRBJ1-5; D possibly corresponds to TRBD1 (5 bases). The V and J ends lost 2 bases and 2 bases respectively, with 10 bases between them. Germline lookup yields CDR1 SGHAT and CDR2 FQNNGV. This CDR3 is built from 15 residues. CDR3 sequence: CASSLSGGGNQPQHF. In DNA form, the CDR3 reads TGTGCCAGCAGCTTAAGTGGAGGGGGCAATCAGCCCCAGCATTTT.

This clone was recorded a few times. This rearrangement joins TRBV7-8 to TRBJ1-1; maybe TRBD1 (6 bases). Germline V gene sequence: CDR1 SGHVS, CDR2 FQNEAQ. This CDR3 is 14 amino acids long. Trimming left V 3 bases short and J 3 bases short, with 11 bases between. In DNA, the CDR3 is TGTGCCAGCAGCTTGGGGGCGGGGTACACTGAAGCTTTCTTT. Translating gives CASSLGAGYTEAFF.

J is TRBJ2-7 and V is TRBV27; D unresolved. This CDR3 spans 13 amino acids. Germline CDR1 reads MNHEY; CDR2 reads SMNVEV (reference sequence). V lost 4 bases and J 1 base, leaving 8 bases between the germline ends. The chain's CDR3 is CASSWHLSYEQYF. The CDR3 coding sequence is TGTGCCAGCAGTTGGCATCTGTCCTACGAGCAGTACTTC.

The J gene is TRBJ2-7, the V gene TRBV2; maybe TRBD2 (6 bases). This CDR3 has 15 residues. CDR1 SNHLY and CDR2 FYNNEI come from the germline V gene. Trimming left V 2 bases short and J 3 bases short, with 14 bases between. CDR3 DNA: TGTGCCAGCAGTGAATGGAGGGGCGCTGACTACGAGCAGTACTTC. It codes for CASSEWRGADYEQYF.

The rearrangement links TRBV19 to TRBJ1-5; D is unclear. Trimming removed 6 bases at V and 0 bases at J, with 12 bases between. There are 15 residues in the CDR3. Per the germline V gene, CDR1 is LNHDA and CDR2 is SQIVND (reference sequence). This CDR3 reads CASSPRADSNQPQHF. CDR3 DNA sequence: TGTGCCAGTAGCCCGAGGGCAGATAGCAATCAGCCCCAGCATTTT.

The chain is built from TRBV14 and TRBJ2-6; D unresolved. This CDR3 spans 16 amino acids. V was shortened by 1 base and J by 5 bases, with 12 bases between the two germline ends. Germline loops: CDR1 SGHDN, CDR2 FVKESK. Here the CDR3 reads CASSQVDLGWANVLTF. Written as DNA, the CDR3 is TGTGCCAGCAGCCAAGTCGACTTGGGGTGGGCCAACGTCCTGACTTTC. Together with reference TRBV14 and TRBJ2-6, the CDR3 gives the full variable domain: EAGVTQFPSHSVIEKGQTVTLRCDPISGHDNLYWYRRVMGKEIKFLLHFVKESKQDESGMPNNRFLAERTGGTYSTLKVQPAELEDSGVYFCASSQVDLGWANVLTFGAGSRLTVL.